The 29 T cell receptor beta chains given below trace back to one sample, sequenced in a study of blood T cell repertoires in COVID-19. Assay used: immunoSEQ multiplex PCR; TCRdb lists only in-frame clones, some missing. The sample consists of roughly 280,000 clones, about 88% of them appearing once. Sequencing was carried out using peripheral blood. The source of these receptors is a man between 18 and 29 years old with active or convalescent COVID-19.

In nucleotides, the CDR3 is TGCGCCAGCTCACCAACAGGGGTGGATCAGCCCCAGCATTTT. Amino acid sequence: CASSPTGVDQPQHF. This chain uses TRBV5-1 with TRBJ1-5, with 7 bases that match TRBD1. Germline V gene data show CDR1 as SGHRS and CDR2 as YFSETQ. Unmatched junction bases numbered 9, after V lost 7 bases and J lost 5 bases. The CDR3 extends over 14 amino acids.

This sequence joins TRBV3-1 (or the pseudogene TRBV3-2) and TRBJ1-1; 7 bases agree with TRBD1. The ends lost 1 base at V and 11 bases at J; junction bases unmatched: 10. Germline V gene lookup returns CDR1 LGHDT and CDR2 YNNKEL (reference sequence). The CDR3 consists of 14 residues. The CDR3 loop reads CASSQGQGRFRAFF. The DNA for the CDR3 is TGTGCCAGCAGCCAAGGACAGGGACGCTTCAGGGCTTTCTTT.

The rearrangement joins TRBV9 to TRBJ2-1, with D possibly being TRBD1 (5 bases). CDR3 length equals 15 residues. Germline V gene data show CDR1 as SGDLS and CDR2 as YYNGEE. V was trimmed by 4 bases and J by 4 bases, leaving 15 bases between them. The CDR3 region has the DNA TGTGCCAGCAGCTCGGTAGGGGTTAGGTACAATGAGCAGTTCTTC. As protein: CASSSVGVRYNEQFF.

This clone was seen a single time. V usage is TRBV28 and J usage is TRBJ1-3; D perhaps matches TRBD1 (5 bases). The V end was cut by 1 base, the J end by 1 base, with 8 bases between. Germline CDR1 is MDHEN and CDR2 is SYDVKM. The CDR3 is 15 residues long. CDR3 in amino acids: CASSLSDTSGNTIYF. In DNA form, the CDR3 reads TGTGCCAGCAGTTTATCGGACACTTCTGGAAACACCATATATTTT.

The chain combines TRBV7-9 with TRBJ1-2, with TRBD1 matching 7 bases. This CDR3 is built from 13 residues. The germline V gene encodes CDR1 SEHNR and CDR2 FQNEAQ (reference sequence). V lost 5 bases, J lost 6 bases, and 6 bases stayed unmatched. The CDR3 DNA reads as TGTGCCAGCAGCGCCCGGACAGGCGATGGCTACACCTTC. This sequence encodes CASSARTGDGYTF. Complete variable domain (other parts from reference TRBV7-9 and TRBJ1-2): DTGVSQNPRHKITKRGQNVTFRCDPISEHNRLYWYRQTLGQGPEFLTYFQNEAQLEKSRLLSDRFSAERPKGSFSTLEIQRTEQGDSAMYLCASSARTGDGYTFGSGTRLTVV.

V gene TRBV28 combines with J gene TRBJ2-7, with D possibly TRBD1 on 8 matching bases. V gave up 7 bases and J gave up 5 bases, with 18 bases separating them. This CDR3 spans 14 amino acids. Germline CDR1 and CDR2: MDHEN and SYDVKM. The CDR3 loop is CASITGGEGDEQYF. CDR3 bases: TGTGCCAGCATCACAGGGGGGGAGGGCGACGAGCAGTACTTC.

The V call is TRBV28, the J call TRBJ1-1; 9 bases match TRBD1. Germline V gene lookup returns CDR1 MDHEN and CDR2 SYDVKM. The CDR3 spans 13 residues. Trimming removed 1 base from V and 12 bases from J; junction bases left unmatched: 6. This chain's CDR3 is CASSLSNRGQSFF. CDR3 DNA: TGTGCCAGCAGTTTATCCAACAGGGGGCAGTCTTTCTTT.

This chain connects TRBV2 to TRBJ1-5; 10 bases are a match to TRBD1. The germline gives CDR1 SNHLY, CDR2 FYNNEI. The junction had 4 bases not matched to a gene; V was cut back by 1 base and J by 7 bases. The CDR3 is 15 amino acids. CDR3 sequence: CASSEETGGWQPQHF. The CDR3 DNA reads as TGTGCCAGCAGTGAAGAGACAGGGGGCTGGCAGCCCCAGCATTTT.

The chain has TRBV30 and TRBJ1-1; TRBD1 is a possible D gene (5 bases). This CDR3 is built from 14 residues. The V and J ends lost 2 bases and 5 bases respectively, with 15 bases between them. The germline V gene encodes CDR1 GTSNPN and CDR2 SVGIG (reference sequence). The CDR3 DNA follows: TGTGCCTGGAGTATGGGGCCGGGGGGGACTGAAGCTTTCTTT. Translation: CAWSMGPGGTEAFF.

V usage is TRBV11-1 and J usage is TRBJ1-6, with 7 nucleotides matching TRBD1. The CDR3 loop spans 14 amino acids. CDR1 and CDR2 from the germline V gene are SGHAT and FQDESV (reference sequence). Germline trimming cut 6 bases from V and 7 bases from J; bases unmatched to any gene: 6. CDR3: CASSETGRNSPLHF. CDR3 sequence (DNA): TGTGCCAGCAGTGAGACAGGGCGGAATTCACCCCTCCACTTT.

This chain joins TRBV6-5 and TRBJ1-5; weak D call: TRBD1 (6 bases). Between the trimmed V and J ends, which lost 2 bases and 8 bases, there was a span of 16 bases. Looked up from germline, CDR1 is MNHEY and CDR2 is SVGAGI. This CDR3 is built from 15 residues. CDR3 residues: CASSYRDKESEPQHF. CDR3 coding DNA: TGTGCCAGCAGTTACAGGGACAAAGAGTCAGAGCCCCAGCATTTT.

To note about this clone: Other nucleotide sequences in the sample specify the same CDR3. The gene calls are TRBV14 and TRBJ1-5; no definite D call. Germline-derived CDR1 and CDR2 are SGHDN and FVKESK. V dropped 0 bases and J dropped 4 bases, with 4 bases sitting between them. The CDR3 runs 13 residues. This CDR3 reads CASSQDPNQPQHF. CDR3 DNA sequence: TGTGCCAGCAGCCAAGACCCGAATCAGCCCCAGCATTTT. The whole variable domain, filled in from reference TRBV14 and TRBJ1-5, reads EAGVTQFPSHSVIEKGQTVTLRCDPISGHDNLYWYRRVMGKEIKFLLHFVKESKQDESGMPNNRFLAERTGGTYSTLKVQPAELEDSGVYFCASSQDPNQPQHFGDGTRLSIL.

V gene TRBV5-1 combines with J gene TRBJ2-3, with D hard to call. The germline gives CDR1 SGHRS, CDR2 YFSETQ. V was cut by 0 bases and J by 0 bases, with 8 bases left in between. The CDR3 runs 15 residues. CDR3 loop: CASSLGGQSTDTQYF. The CDR3 nucleotides are TGCGCCAGCAGCTTGGGCGGCCAGAGCACAGATACGCAGTATTTT.

The genes are TRBV6-2 or TRBV6-3 and TRBJ1-5; D perhaps matches TRBD1 (6 bases). The V gene lost 5 bases and the J gene lost 4 bases, with 15 bases spanning the gap. CDR1 and CDR2 (germline): MNHEY, SVGEGT. CDR3 length: 15 residues. DNA for the CDR3: TGTGCCAGCAGTCTTAGGGAAGGGGGAAATCAGCCCCAGCATTTT. Translating it yields CASSLREGGNQPQHF.

The chain carries TRBV4-1 and TRBJ1-6; no firm D call. CDR3 length equals 14 residues. Germline V gene data show CDR1 as MGHRA and CDR2 as YSYEKL. V lost 0 bases, J lost 5 bases, and 5 bases lay in between. CDR3 region: CASSQDGDNSPLHF. Written as DNA, the CDR3 is TGCGCCAGCAGCCAAGACGGGGATAATTCACCCCTCCACTTT.

This chain joins TRBV14 and TRBJ1-5; D might be TRBD1 (6 bases). V was shortened by 4 bases and J by 0 bases, with 16 bases between the two germline ends. The CDR3 contains 17 residues. Germline values: CDR1 SGHDN, CDR2 FVKESK. The DNA for the CDR3 is TGTGCCAGCAGCCCGACAGGAGGCCCGTATAGCAATCAGCCCCAGCATTTT. The encoded protein is CASSPTGGPYSNQPQHF.

As concerns this clone: Other DNA sequences in this specimen translate into the identical CDR3. This rearrangement joins TRBV28 to TRBJ1-4; D gene unclear. Looked up from germline, CDR1 is MDHEN and CDR2 is SYDVKM. The CDR3 runs to 11 residues. The ends were cut back, 6 bases at V and 7 bases at J, with 6 bases in the middle. The CDR3 DNA reads TGTGCCAGCAGCCGGGGTGAAAAACTGTTTTTT. This sequence encodes CASSRGEKLFF.

This chain joins TRBV28 and TRBJ1-2; D remains unclear. The CDR3 consists of 11 residues. Germline V CDR1 and CDR2: MDHEN, SYDVKM. The V gene lost 10 bases and the J gene lost 1 base, with 7 bases spanning the gap. The CDR3 bases are TGTGCCACCCAGGATAACTATGGCTACACCTTC. Its translation: CATQDNYGYTF.

This chain uses TRBV24-1 with TRBJ2-5; 7 bases line up with TRBD1. The CDR3 sequence is 16 residues long. The trim removed 3 bases at V and 0 bases at J, leaving 6 bases unmatched. Per the germline V gene, CDR1 is KGHDR and CDR2 is SFDVKD. In nucleotides, the CDR3 is TGTGCCACCAGTGATGGGGACAGACCTTACCAAGAGACCCAGTACTTC. It codes for CATSDGDRPYQETQYF.

The gene calls are TRBV29-1 and TRBJ2-7, with TRBD2 as a possible D gene (5 bases). Germline V gene sequence: CDR1 SQVTM, CDR2 ANQGSEA. The CDR3 extends over 12 amino acids. V was clipped by 5 bases and J by 1 base, with 9 bases between them. The CDR3 DNA reads as TGCAGCGTTCGGTCGGGGTCCTACGAGCAGTACTTC. Its translation: CSVRSGSYEQYF.

The chain couples TRBV19 to TRBJ2-5; 12 bases fit TRBD2. This CDR3 region has 15 residues. Germline loops: CDR1 LNHDA, CDR2 SQIVND (reference sequence). Losses at the gene ends were 3 bases for V and 5 bases for J; bases not matched to a gene: 4. Written as DNA, the CDR3 is TGTGCCAGTAGTATCCCGACTAGCGGGAGTGAGACCCAGTACTTC. Protein sequence: CASSIPTSGSETQYF.

V gene TRBV30 combines with J gene TRBJ2-3, with D uncertain. V lost 2 bases, J lost 2 bases, and 5 bases lay in between. Germline-derived CDR1 and CDR2 are GTSNPN and SVGIG (reference sequence). This CDR3 region has 12 residues. The CDR3 DNA is TGTGCCTGGAGTCCCCACACAGATACGCAGTATTTT. This codes for CAWSPHTDTQYF. The variable domain in full, completed from reference TRBV30 and TRBJ2-3, reads SQTIHQWPATLVQPVGSPLSLECTVEGTSNPNLYWYRQAAGRGLQLLFYSVGIGQISSEVPQNLSASRPQDRQFILSSKKLLLSDSGFYLCAWSPHTDTQYFGPGTRLTVL.

CDR3 sequence reads: CASRGLDNNQETQYF. The CDR3 region has the DNA TGTGCCAGCAGAGGACTTGACAATAACCAAGAGACCCAGTACTTC. The genes are TRBV6-5 and TRBJ2-5; possible D gene TRBD2, 5 bases. Germline CDR1 and CDR2: MNHEY and SVGAGI. The CDR3 has 15 amino acids. With 6 bases removed from V and 0 bases from J, the gap between germline ends came to 14 bases.

This clone was observed a few times. This sequence joins TRBV11-1 and TRBJ2-7; 11 nucleotides line up with TRBD2. This CDR3 comprises 14 residues. Per germline, CDR1 SGHAT and CDR2 FQDESV (reference sequence). V lost 5 bases to trimming and J lost 5 bases; unmatched junction nucleotides: 5. The CDR3 region has the DNA TGTGCCAGCAGCCAAACTAGCGGGAGTGACGAGCAGTACTTC. It yields the protein CASSQTSGSDEQYF.

This chain connects TRBV5-1 to TRBJ1-3, with D unresolved. Germline CDR1 is SGHRS and CDR2 is YFSETQ. V was cut by 4 bases and J by 0 bases, with 11 bases left in between. CDR3 length: 15 amino acids. The CDR3 loop reads CASSMESFSGNTIYF. In DNA, the CDR3 is TGCGCCAGCAGCATGGAGAGCTTCTCTGGAAACACCATATATTTT.

The chain employs TRBV7-9 and TRBJ1-6, with a weak D call TRBD1 (6 bases). Germline loops: CDR1 SEHNR, CDR2 FQNEAQ (reference sequence). Deletions cut 6 bases from V and 0 bases from J, with 15 bases between. CDR3 size: 17 residues. CDR3 nucleotides: TGTGCCAGCAGGCCCGGACAGTCAAGCTCCTATAATTCACCCCTCCACTTT. Translation: CASRPGQSSSYNSPLHF. Full variable domain (rest looked up from reference TRBV7-9 and TRBJ1-6): DTGVSQNPRHKITKRGQNVTFRCDPISEHNRLYWYRQTLGQGPEFLTYFQNEAQLEKSRLLSDRFSAERPKGSFSTLEIQRTEQGDSAMYLCASRPGQSSSYNSPLHFGNGTRLTVT.

V usage is TRBV24-1 and J usage is TRBJ2-5; D is perhaps TRBD2 (5 bases). CDR3 length: 16 amino acids. CDR1 is KGHDR and CDR2 is SFDVKD in the germline V gene. Trimming took off 1 base at V and 4 bases at J, with 15 bases between the two ends. This chain's CDR3 is CATSDFEGSGPETQYF. The CDR3, as DNA: TGTGCCACCAGTGATTTTGAGGGCTCCGGGCCAGAGACCCAGTACTTC.

The chain recombines TRBV7-3 with TRBJ2-1; 9 bases are shared with TRBD2. This CDR3 has 15 residues. Looked up from germline, CDR1 is SGHTA and CDR2 is FQGTGA. With V trimmed by 5 bases and J by 9 bases, 11 bases remained unmatched. CDR3 bases: TGTGCCAGCAGCCCCCTCGGGCGGGGGGGGGCTGAGCAGTTCTTC. This codes for CASSPLGRGGAEQFF.

V usage is TRBV9 and J usage is TRBJ2-3, with 8 positions matching TRBD2. The CDR3 is 16 amino acids. Unmatched junction bases numbered 8, after V lost 3 bases and J lost 2 bases. CDR1 SGDLS and CDR2 YYNGEE come from the germline V gene. CDR3 sequence: CASSGTSNLFTDTQYF. As DNA, the CDR3 is TGTGCCAGCAGCGGGACTAGCAACCTCTTCACAGATACGCAGTATTTT.